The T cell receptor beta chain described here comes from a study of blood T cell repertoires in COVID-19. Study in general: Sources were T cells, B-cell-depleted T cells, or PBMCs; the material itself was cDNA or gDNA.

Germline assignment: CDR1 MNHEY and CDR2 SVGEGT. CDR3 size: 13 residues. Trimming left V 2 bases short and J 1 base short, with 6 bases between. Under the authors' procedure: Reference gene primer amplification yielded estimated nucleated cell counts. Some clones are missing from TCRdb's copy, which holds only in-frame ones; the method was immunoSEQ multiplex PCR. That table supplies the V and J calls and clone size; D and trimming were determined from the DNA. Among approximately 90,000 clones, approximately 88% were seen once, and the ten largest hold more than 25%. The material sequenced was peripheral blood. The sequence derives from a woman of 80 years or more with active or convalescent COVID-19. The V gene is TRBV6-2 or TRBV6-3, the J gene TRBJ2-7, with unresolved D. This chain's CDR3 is CASSYVASYEQYF. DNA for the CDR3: TGTGCCAGCAGTTACGTGGCATCCTACGAGCAGTACTTC.